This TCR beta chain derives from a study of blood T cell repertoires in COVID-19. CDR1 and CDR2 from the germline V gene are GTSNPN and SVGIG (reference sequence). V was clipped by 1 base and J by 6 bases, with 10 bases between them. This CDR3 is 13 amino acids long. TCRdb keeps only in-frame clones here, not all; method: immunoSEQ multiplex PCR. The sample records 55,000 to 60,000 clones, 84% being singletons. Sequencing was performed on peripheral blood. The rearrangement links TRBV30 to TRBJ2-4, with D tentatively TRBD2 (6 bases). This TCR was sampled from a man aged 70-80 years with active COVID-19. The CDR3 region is CAWSGGVGNIQYF. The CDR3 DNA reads TGTGCCTGGAGTGGGGGGGTAGGAAACATTCAGTACTTC.